The rows below give T cell receptor beta chains drawn from one sample of a study of beta chain features in type 1 diabetes. The assay was immunoSEQ multiplex PCR, and TCRdb's table has in-frame clones only and misses some. The data contain a few hundred thousand clones, approximately 16% of them singletons. Sequencing input: naive CD4+ T cells from blood. These receptors came from a woman in her late teens or twenties in good health. Each CDR3 is given with its conserved first and last residue. Fields, in order: D gene, clone size, V gene, J gene, CDR3 protein, CDR3 DNA. D genes are given only for firm matches. Some rows mark clone size as missing; the rest say once, few, many or name a class of expanded clone.

D gene: TRBD1
clone size: few
V gene: TRBV5-4
J gene: TRBJ2-5
CDR3 protein: CASSPGTGPFETQYF
CDR3 DNA: TGTGCCAGCAGCCCTGGGACAGGCCCCTTTGAGACCCAGTACTTC

D gene: NA
clone size: NA
V gene: TRBV20-1
J gene: TRBJ2-1
CDR3 protein: CSARPYNEQFF
CDR3 DNA: TGCAGTGCTAGACCATACAATGAGCAGTTCTTC

D gene: NA
clone size: few
V gene: TRBV15
J gene: TRBJ2-1
CDR3 protein: CATSIYNEQFF
CDR3 DNA: TGTGCCACCAGCATATACAATGAGCAGTTCTTC

D gene: TRBD2
clone size: few
V gene: TRBV30
J gene: TRBJ2-1
CDR3 protein: CAWSAPGLAEINEQFF
CDR3 DNA: TGTGCCTGGAGTGCCCCGGGACTAGCGGAGATCAATGAGCAGTTCTTC

D gene: TRBD2
clone size: NA
V gene: TRBV28
J gene: TRBJ2-3
CDR3 protein: CASSIQLAGLTDTQYF
CDR3 DNA: TGTGCCAGCAGTATCCAACTAGCGGGATTGACAGATACGCAGTATTTT

D gene: NA
clone size: NA
V gene: TRBV28
J gene: TRBJ2-3
CDR3 protein: CASSTSTDTQYF
CDR3 DNA: TGTGCCAGCAGTACTAGCACAGATACGCAGTATTTT

D gene: NA
clone size: NA
V gene: TRBV29-1
J gene: TRBJ1-1
CDR3 protein: CSVFGQSNTEAFF
CDR3 DNA: TGCAGCGTCTTCGGACAGTCGAACACTGAAGCTTTCTTT

D gene: TRBD2
clone size: NA
V gene: TRBV7-2
J gene: TRBJ2-3
CDR3 protein: CASSLVSGRMTDTQYF
CDR3 DNA: TGTGCCAGCAGCTTAGTGAGCGGGAGGATGACAGATACGCAGTATTTT

D gene: TRBD1
clone size: few
V gene: TRBV14
J gene: TRBJ1-1
CDR3 protein: CASSPRTGNTEAFF
CDR3 DNA: TGTGCCAGCAGCCCCAGGACAGGGAATACTGAAGCTTTCTTT

D gene: NA
clone size: NA
V gene: TRBV28
J gene: TRBJ2-7
CDR3 protein: CASTQGSVPEQYF
CDR3 DNA: TGTGCCAGCACTCAGGGTTCGGTTCCCGAGCAGTACTTC

D gene: TRBD1
clone size: NA
V gene: TRBV7-9
J gene: TRBJ2-7
CDR3 protein: CASSESPGQGSYEQYF
CDR3 DNA: TGTGCCAGCAGCGAAAGCCCGGGACAGGGCTCCTACGAGCAGTACTTC

D gene: NA
clone size: NA
V gene: TRBV7-9
J gene: TRBJ1-1
CDR3 protein: CASSFRNMNTEAFF
CDR3 DNA: TGTGCCAGCAGCTTCAGGAACATGAACACTGAAGCTTTCTTT

D gene: NA
clone size: few
V gene: TRBV21-1
J gene: TRBJ2-6
CDR3 protein: CASSSRGSGANVLTF
CDR3 DNA: TGTGCCAGCAGCAGTAGGGGTTCTGGGGCCAACGTCCTGACTTTC

D gene: TRBD1
clone size: few
V gene: TRBV25-1
J gene: TRBJ1-4
CDR3 protein: CASRDRGSTNEKLFF
CDR3 DNA: TGTGCCAGCAGGGACAGGGGGAGTACTAATGAAAAACTGTTTTTT

D gene: NA
clone size: few
V gene: TRBV29-1
J gene: TRBJ2-2
CDR3 protein: CSVPGQRWVQNTGELFF
CDR3 DNA: TGCAGCGTTCCGGGACAACGGTGGGTCCAGAACACCGGGGAGCTGTTTTTT

D gene: NA
clone size: few
V gene: TRBV6-1
J gene: TRBJ1-1
CDR3 protein: CASRIRLNTEAFF
CDR3 DNA: TGTGCCAGTCGTATCCGGTTGAACACTGAAGCTTTCTTT

D gene: NA
clone size: NA
V gene: TRBV7-2
J gene: TRBJ1-3
CDR3 protein: CASSLSRNTIYF
CDR3 DNA: TGTGCCAGCAGCTTATCTCGAAACACCATATATTTT

D gene: TRBD1
clone size: NA
V gene: TRBV4-2
J gene: TRBJ2-7
CDR3 protein: CASSLGTGGFGEQYF
CDR3 DNA: TGTGCCAGCAGCCTAGGGACAGGGGGCTTTGGCGAGCAGTACTTC

D gene: TRBD2
clone size: NA
V gene: TRBV5-1
J gene: TRBJ2-5
CDR3 protein: CASSTEAGPWETQYF
CDR3 DNA: TGCGCCAGCAGCACGGAAGCGGGACCGTGGGAGACCCAGTACTTC

D gene: TRBD1
clone size: few
V gene: TRBV28
J gene: TRBJ2-7
CDR3 protein: CASSNPGQGLNEQYF
CDR3 DNA: TGTGCCAGCAGTAACCCGGGACAGGGGTTGAACGAGCAGTACTTC

D gene: TRBD1
clone size: once
V gene: TRBV9
J gene: TRBJ2-7
CDR3 protein: CASSARDRGSYEQYF
CDR3 DNA: TGTGCCAGCAGCGCCCGGGACAGGGGGTCCTACGAGCAGTACTTC

D gene: NA
clone size: few
V gene: TRBV5-1
J gene: TRBJ2-2
CDR3 protein: CASSFGQSAGELFF
CDR3 DNA: TGCGCCAGCAGCTTTGGCCAATCCGCCGGGGAGCTGTTTTTT

D gene: NA
clone size: NA
V gene: TRBV7-6
J gene: TRBJ2-1
CDR3 protein: CASSLESSGAQYNEQFF
CDR3 DNA: TGTGCCAGCAGCTTAGAATCCTCGGGTGCCCAATACAATGAGCAGTTCTTC

D gene: NA
clone size: NA
V gene: TRBV9
J gene: TRBJ2-5
CDR3 protein: CASSETSFRETQYF
CDR3 DNA: TGTGCCAGCAGCGAGACATCTTTCAGGGAGACCCAGTACTTC

D gene: TRBD2
clone size: NA
V gene: TRBV11-2
J gene: TRBJ2-7
CDR3 protein: CASSFGTSGMGEQYF
CDR3 DNA: TGTGCCAGCAGCTTTGGGACTAGCGGGATGGGCGAGCAGTACTTC

D gene: TRBD1
clone size: NA
V gene: TRBV7-9
J gene: TRBJ2-5
CDR3 protein: CASSLRDRGDGETQYF
CDR3 DNA: TGTGCCAGCAGCCTCCGGGACAGGGGAGACGGAGAGACCCAGTACTTC

D gene: TRBD1
clone size: few
V gene: TRBV15
J gene: TRBJ1-4
CDR3 protein: CATSRGDRGREKLFF
CDR3 DNA: TGTGCCACCAGCAGAGGGGACAGGGGTCGGGAAAAACTGTTTTTT

D gene: TRBD2
clone size: NA
V gene: TRBV19
J gene: TRBJ2-5
CDR3 protein: CASSRTSAQETQYF
CDR3 DNA: TGTGCCAGTAGTAGAACTAGCGCCCAAGAGACCCAGTACTTC

D gene: NA
clone size: few
V gene: TRBV7-8
J gene: TRBJ2-7
CDR3 protein: CASSSGTRISSYEQYF
CDR3 DNA: TGTGCCAGCAGCTCCGGGACAAGGATTAGCTCCTACGAGCAGTACTTC

D gene: TRBD2
clone size: few
V gene: TRBV2
J gene: TRBJ2-7
CDR3 protein: CASTIMGLVGQQYF
CDR3 DNA: TGTGCCAGCACCATAATGGGACTAGTAGGCCAGCAGTACTTC

D gene: TRBD2
clone size: NA
V gene: TRBV7-9
J gene: TRBJ2-2
CDR3 protein: CASRLRLAVSLGGELFF
CDR3 DNA: TGTGCCAGCAGATTACGGCTAGCGGTGTCATTGGGCGGGGAGCTGTTTTTT

D gene: TRBD1
clone size: NA
V gene: TRBV12-5
J gene: TRBJ1-2
CDR3 protein: CASSPRDRPYGYTF
CDR3 DNA: TGTGCTAGTTCCCCCCGGGACAGACCCTATGGCTACACCTTC

D gene: TRBD1
clone size: NA
V gene: TRBV23-1
J gene: TRBJ1-5
CDR3 protein: CASTPEGADSNQPQHF
CDR3 DNA: TGCGCCAGCACCCCGGAGGGGGCCGATAGCAATCAGCCCCAGCATTTT

D gene: NA
clone size: few
V gene: TRBV7-9
J gene: TRBJ2-7
CDR3 protein: CASSPGAAGSYEQYF
CDR3 DNA: TGTGCCAGCAGCCCCGGGGCAGCGGGCTCCTACGAGCAGTACTTC

D gene: TRBD2
clone size: few
V gene: TRBV2
J gene: TRBJ2-1
CDR3 protein: CASSEVSSGSINEQFF
CDR3 DNA: TGTGCCAGCAGTGAAGTATCCAGCGGGAGTATCAATGAGCAGTTCTTC

D gene: NA
clone size: NA
V gene: TRBV27
J gene: TRBJ2-4
CDR3 protein: CASSPRVLAKNIQYF
CDR3 DNA: TGTGCCAGCAGTCCCCGGGTTTTAGCCAAAAACATTCAGTACTTC

D gene: NA
clone size: NA
V gene: TRBV5-4
J gene: TRBJ2-1
CDR3 protein: CASSLGALSYNEQFF
CDR3 DNA: TGTGCCAGCAGTTTAGGGGCCCTCTCTTACAATGAGCAGTTCTTC

D gene: TRBD1
clone size: NA
V gene: TRBV5-1
J gene: TRBJ1-5
CDR3 protein: CASSLGQGAGQPQHF
CDR3 DNA: TGCGCCAGCAGCTTGGGGCAGGGGGCGGGTCAGCCCCAGCATTTT

D gene: TRBD2
clone size: few
V gene: TRBV4-2
J gene: TRBJ2-5
CDR3 protein: CASSLGLAGRRETQYF
CDR3 DNA: TGTGCCAGCAGCTTGGGACTAGCGGGGAGGCGGGAGACCCAGTACTTC

D gene: TRBD1
clone size: NA
V gene: TRBV2
J gene: TRBJ2-3
CDR3 protein: CASSAGDRGRTDTQYF
CDR3 DNA: TGTGCCAGCAGTGCGGGGGACAGGGGGCGTACAGATACGCAGTATTTT

D gene: TRBD2
clone size: NA
V gene: TRBV7-2
J gene: TRBJ2-7
CDR3 protein: CASSAGTSGNEQYF
CDR3 DNA: TGTGCCAGCAGCGCCGGGACTAGCGGGAACGAGCAGTACTTC

D gene: TRBD1
clone size: NA
V gene: TRBV5-8
J gene: TRBJ1-2
CDR3 protein: CASTEGQGVYGYTF
CDR3 DNA: TGTGCCAGCACCGAGGGACAGGGTGTCTATGGCTACACCTTC

D gene: NA
clone size: NA
V gene: TRBV6-6
J gene: TRBJ1-2
CDR3 protein: CASRTASYGYTF
CDR3 DNA: TGTGCCAGCAGAACAGCCAGCTATGGCTACACCTTC

D gene: NA
clone size: few
V gene: TRBV5-4
J gene: TRBJ2-2
CDR3 protein: CASSQETSGELFF
CDR3 DNA: TGTGCCAGCAGCCAAGAAACAAGCGGGGAGCTGTTTTTT

D gene: NA
clone size: NA
V gene: TRBV18
J gene: TRBJ1-5
CDR3 protein: CASSIGTLPEPQHF
CDR3 DNA: TGTGCCAGCTCAATTGGGACACTCCCTGAGCCCCAGCATTTT

D gene: TRBD2
clone size: NA
V gene: TRBV4-3
J gene: TRBJ2-3
CDR3 protein: CASSQGTGGSTDTQYF
CDR3 DNA: TGCGCCAGCAGCCAAGGTACGGGAGGGTCCACAGATACGCAGTATTTT

D gene: TRBD2
clone size: NA
V gene: TRBV30
J gene: TRBJ2-3
CDR3 protein: CASATPSGDTQYF
CDR3 DNA: TGTGCCTCCGCTACCCCTAGCGGAGATACGCAGTATTTT

D gene: TRBD1
clone size: NA
V gene: TRBV7-9
J gene: TRBJ2-3
CDR3 protein: CASSFGQGTDTQYF
CDR3 DNA: TGTGCCAGCAGCTTTGGACAGGGCACAGATACGCAGTATTTT

D gene: NA
clone size: few
V gene: TRBV7-9
J gene: TRBJ2-5
CDR3 protein: CASSLGQSQETQYF
CDR3 DNA: TGTGCCAGCAGCTTAGGACAGAGCCAAGAGACCCAGTACTTC

D gene: NA
clone size: few
V gene: TRBV9
J gene: TRBJ2-1
CDR3 protein: CASSPHGYNEQFF
CDR3 DNA: TGTGCCAGCAGCCCCCACGGGTACAATGAGCAGTTCTTC

D gene: TRBD1
clone size: few
V gene: TRBV29-1
J gene: TRBJ1-1
CDR3 protein: CSALDRGFLGGTEAFF
CDR3 DNA: TGCAGCGCCCTGGACAGGGGTTTCTTAGGGGGCACTGAAGCTTTCTTT

D gene: TRBD1
clone size: few
V gene: TRBV5-1
J gene: TRBJ2-7
CDR3 protein: CASSPGTGVWEQYF
CDR3 DNA: TGCGCCAGCAGCCCAGGGACAGGGGTGTGGGAGCAGTACTTC

D gene: TRBD2
clone size: few
V gene: TRBV5-4
J gene: TRBJ2-1
CDR3 protein: CASSPPGTRRDNEQFF
CDR3 DNA: TGTGCCAGCAGCCCACCCGGGACTAGAAGAGACAATGAGCAGTTCTTC

D gene: TRBD2
clone size: NA
V gene: TRBV18
J gene: TRBJ2-5
CDR3 protein: CASSPAPVLAGARETQYF
CDR3 DNA: TGTGCCAGCTCACCAGCGCCGGTGTTAGCGGGAGCTAGGGAGACCCAGTACTTC

D gene: TRBD2
clone size: few
V gene: TRBV14
J gene: TRBJ2-7
CDR3 protein: CASSPTTSGRRQYF
CDR3 DNA: TGTGCCAGCAGCCCCACGACTAGCGGGAGAAGGCAGTACTTC

D gene: NA
clone size: few
V gene: TRBV30
J gene: TRBJ1-5
CDR3 protein: CAWSTSNGRRGNQPQHF
CDR3 DNA: TGTGCCTGGAGTACCTCGAATGGGCGGAGGGGCAATCAGCCCCAGCATTTT

D gene: NA
clone size: few
V gene: TRBV6-5
J gene: TRBJ2-7
CDR3 protein: CASTHREGYEQYF
CDR3 DNA: TGTGCCAGCACCCACAGGGAGGGCTACGAGCAGTACTTC

D gene: NA
clone size: NA
V gene: TRBV10-3
J gene: TRBJ2-5
CDR3 protein: CAISDAYQETQYF
CDR3 DNA: TGTGCCATCAGTGACGCGTACCAAGAGACCCAGTACTTC

D gene: TRBD2
clone size: NA
V gene: TRBV7-2
J gene: TRBJ2-7
CDR3 protein: CASSPQSSGTAYEQYF
CDR3 DNA: TGTGCCAGCAGCCCCCAGTCTAGCGGGACCGCCTACGAGCAGTACTTC